A single sample is the source of the 20 T cell receptor beta chains below, sequenced in a study of shared clonotypes between healthy human individuals. TCRdb's copy holds only in-frame clones and misses some; the assay was immunoSEQ multiplex PCR. This sample has about 2.2 million clones, with about 93% found just once. Naive CD8 populations comprised CD45RO-negative cells positively selected for CCR7, excluding terminally differentiated effector memory CD45RA+ cells. The sequencing input was naive CD8+ T cells from PBMCs. The origin of the receptors is a man between 18 and 35 years old in good health. Some clones in this sample may be carry-over from other donors' samples.

The V and J genes are TRBV6-1 and TRBJ2-1; 8 nucleotides agree with TRBD1. Trimming took 7 bases from V and 13 from J; bases not matched to a gene: 18. This CDR3 has 15 residues. Germline V CDR1 and CDR2: MNHNS, SASEGT. Written as DNA, the CDR3 is TGTGCCAGCAACGACAGGGGAAATGCTAGCGCTGTCCAGTTCTTC. Translation: CASNDRGNASAVQFF.

This clone has just a few counts. This specimen includes other DNA sequences encoding the same CDR3. The CDR3 region is CASSLGDAYEQYF. The CDR3 bases are TGTGCCAGCAGCTTGGGGGACGCCTACGAGCAGTACTTC. The chain has TRBV5-4 and TRBJ2-7; D is tentatively TRBD1 or TRBD2 (5 bases each). CDR3 length: 13 amino acids. V was shortened by 0 bases and J by 2 bases, with 6 bases between the two germline ends. The germline CDR1 and CDR2 sequences are SGHNT and YYREEE (reference sequence).

The gene calls are TRBV7-9 and TRBJ1-2, with 9 bases aligning to TRBD1. CDR3 length equals 15 residues. V lost 3 bases to trimming and J lost 3 bases; unmatched junction nucleotides: 5. Germline V gene sequence: CDR1 SEHNR, CDR2 FQNEAQ (reference sequence). CDR3 nucleotide sequence: TGTGCCAGCAGCTTTGGGACAGGGCGGGACTATGGCTACACCTTC. Translated: CASSFGTGRDYGYTF.

The chain combines TRBV7-3 with TRBJ2-7; 9 bases are a match to TRBD2. This CDR3 has 14 residues. Per germline, CDR1 SGHTA and CDR2 FQGTGA. Trimming cost V 3 bases and J 3 bases; bases outside gene matches: 3. The CDR3 DNA follows: TGTGCCAGCAGCTTGGGCGGGAGGGTCTACGAGCAGTACTTC. Its protein product is CASSLGGRVYEQYF.

The V call is TRBV7-3, the J call TRBJ2-7; no clear D gene. There are 8 residues in the CDR3. Germline V CDR1 and CDR2: SGHTA, FQGTGA. The CDR3 nucleotides read TGTGGGGCCTACGAGCAGTACTTC. Protein product: CGAYEQYF. Combining the CDR3 with reference TRBV7-3 and TRBJ2-7 gives the whole variable domain GAGVSQTPSNKVTEKGKYVELRCDPISGHTALYWYRQSLGQGPEFLIYFQGTGAADDSGLPNDRFFAVRPEGSVSTLKIQRTERGDSAVYLCGAYEQYFGPGTRLTVT.

This clone was observed a single time. CDR3 region: CAISAGGTGDSYEQYF. CDR3 nucleotide sequence: TGTGCCATCAGTGCGGGTGGGACAGGGGACTCCTACGAGCAGTACTTC. The rearrangement joins TRBV10-3 to TRBJ2-7, with 10 bases aligning to TRBD1. Trimming took 4 bases from V and 0 from J; bases not matched to a gene: 6. Germline V lookup: CDR1 ENHRY, CDR2 SYGVKD. This CDR3 has 16 amino acids.

V is TRBV28 and J is TRBJ2-2; D might be TRBD1 or TRBD2, each matching 6 bases. Germline V CDR1 and CDR2: MDHEN, SYDVKM. V was clipped by 6 bases and J by 4 bases, with 18 bases between them. This CDR3 comprises 16 residues. CDR3: CASSPPGAFSTGELFF. The CDR3 DNA reads as TGTGCCAGCAGCCCCCCGGGGGCTTTCAGCACCGGGGAGCTGTTTTTT. Filled out from reference TRBV28 and TRBJ2-2, the complete variable domain reads DVKVTQSSRYLVKRTGEKVFLECVQDMDHENMFWYRQDPGLGLRLIYFSYDVKMKEKGDIPEGYSVSREKKERFSLILESASTNQTSMYLCASSPPGAFSTGELFFGEGSRLTVL.

The chain links TRBV27 to TRBJ2-7; either TRBD1 or TRBD2 may supply D (6 bases each). The V end lost 7 bases, the J end lost 5 bases, and 18 bases lay between the germline ends. The length of the CDR3 is 14 residues. The germline CDR1 and CDR2 sequences are MNHEY and SMNVEV (reference sequence). The CDR3 loop reads CASTTIGGLHEQYF. In DNA form, the CDR3 reads TGTGCCAGCACAACCATCGGGGGCCTTCACGAGCAGTACTTC.

The chain carries TRBV29-1 and TRBJ2-1; TRBD2 matches at 12 bases. J was trimmed by 5 bases and V by 6 bases; bases with no gene match: 8. Germline V gene lookup returns CDR1 SQVTM and CDR2 ANQGSEA. The CDR3 covers 15 residues. CDR3 amino acids: CSVSGTSGFDNEQFF. The CDR3, as DNA: TGCAGCGTATCCGGGACTAGCGGGTTCGACAATGAGCAGTTCTTC.

The chain employs TRBV4-1 and TRBJ1-2, with 7 bases identical to TRBD1. V trimming: 1 base; J trimming: 11 bases; junction bases outside the gene matches: 10. Per germline, CDR1 MGHRA and CDR2 YSYEKL. This CDR3 region has 14 residues. The CDR3 DNA reads TGCGCCAGCAGCCAAGTAGGCGGGACAGATTCATACACCTTC. Translated: CASSQVGGTDSYTF.

The V gene is TRBV29-1, the J gene TRBJ2-1, with 8 bases that match TRBD2. Losses at the gene ends were 7 bases for V and 2 bases for J; bases not matched to a gene: 10. In germline, CDR1 is SQVTM, CDR2 ANQGSEA. The CDR3 has 15 residues. The DNA of the CDR3 is TGCAGCGCCCCTACTAGCGGAGGGGCCTACAATGAGCAGTTCTTC. It is translated as CSAPTSGGAYNEQFF.

The J gene is TRBJ1-2, the V gene TRBV2; weak D call: TRBD1 (6 bases). The CDR3 consists of 12 residues. Germline V gene sequence: CDR1 SNHLY, CDR2 FYNNEI. Trimming stripped 8 bases from V and 10 bases from J, with 17 bases between. The CDR3 nucleotides read TGTGCCAGCTTCGGACAGCGACGGATCTACACCTTC. It yields the protein CASFGQRRIYTF.

V and J are TRBV6-6 and TRBJ2-7; the D is unclear. From germline, CDR1 is MNHNY and CDR2 SVGAGI (reference sequence). The CDR3 loop spans 15 amino acids. Between the trimmed V and J ends, which lost 5 bases and 2 bases, there was a span of 16 bases. The CDR3 DNA reads as TGTGCCAGCAGTCTAAATCGGACGGGTACCTACGAGCAGTACTTC. Its protein product is CASSLNRTGTYEQYF.

This chain links TRBV27 with TRBJ1-5; D may be TRBD1 (5 bases). Trimming pared 3 bases from V and 3 bases from J, leaving 9 bases between. This CDR3 region has 14 residues. CDR1 and CDR2 from the germline V gene are MNHEY and SMNVEV (reference sequence). CDR3 nucleotides: TGTGCCAGCAGTTTGGGACTGGCCAATCAGCCCCAGCATTTT. This codes for CASSLGLANQPQHF.

This clone was seen only once. The chain joins TRBV5-1 to TRBJ2-7; 7 nucleotides match TRBD2. CDR3 length equals 14 residues. Germline V CDR1 and CDR2: SGHRS, YFSETQ. V dropped 2 bases and J dropped 2; count of bases not matched to a gene: 4. CDR3 in amino acids: CASSFLSGAYEQYF. CDR3 bases: TGCGCCAGCAGCTTCCTAAGCGGGGCCTACGAGCAGTACTTC.

The J gene is TRBJ1-1, the V gene TRBV30; D remains unclear. Germline loops: CDR1 GTSNPN, CDR2 SVGIG (reference sequence). V was cut by 4 bases and J by 1 base, with 10 bases left in between. This CDR3 spans 13 amino acids. The CDR3: CAWTDQPNTEAFF. The CDR3 nucleotides read TGTGCCTGGACAGACCAACCGAACACTGAAGCTTTCTTT.

V and J are TRBV9 and TRBJ2-7; possibly TRBD2 for D (5 bases). Germline CDR1 reads SGDLS; CDR2 reads YYNGEE. V shed 3 bases and J shed 5 bases, with 12 bases lying between them. This CDR3 comprises 13 residues. CDR3 region: CASSAGNTDEQYF. CDR3 coding DNA: TGTGCCAGCAGCGCCGGGAACACAGACGAGCAGTACTTC.

V and J are TRBV6-5 and TRBJ2-6; D ambiguous. The CDR3 has 14 amino acids. The germline gives CDR1 MNHEY, CDR2 SVGAGI. V lost 7 bases and J 0 bases, leaving 7 bases between the germline ends. CDR3 protein: CASIKYSGANVLTF. The CDR3 bases are TGTGCCAGCATTAAGTACTCTGGGGCCAACGTCCTGACTTTC.

The chain joins TRBV5-6 to TRBJ1-1; unclear D gene. Germline lookup yields CDR1 SGHDT and CDR2 YYEEEE. This CDR3 has 16 residues. Trimming shortened V by 2 bases and J by 0 bases, and 14 bases separated the two germline ends. The CDR3 DNA follows: TGTGCCAGCAGCTTCTTTTCCGAGGGCATGAACACTGAAGCTTTCTTT. Its protein is CASSFFSEGMNTEAFF.

The chain has TRBV4-1 and TRBJ2-7; no firm D call. CDR3 size: 15 residues. Germline values: CDR1 MGHRA, CDR2 YSYEKL. V was pared by 3 bases and J by 2 bases, with 14 bases between. Here the CDR3 DNA reads TGCGCCAGCAGCCACTCCCCGGGCCGCCCCTACGAGCAGTACTTC. As protein: CASSHSPGRPYEQYF.